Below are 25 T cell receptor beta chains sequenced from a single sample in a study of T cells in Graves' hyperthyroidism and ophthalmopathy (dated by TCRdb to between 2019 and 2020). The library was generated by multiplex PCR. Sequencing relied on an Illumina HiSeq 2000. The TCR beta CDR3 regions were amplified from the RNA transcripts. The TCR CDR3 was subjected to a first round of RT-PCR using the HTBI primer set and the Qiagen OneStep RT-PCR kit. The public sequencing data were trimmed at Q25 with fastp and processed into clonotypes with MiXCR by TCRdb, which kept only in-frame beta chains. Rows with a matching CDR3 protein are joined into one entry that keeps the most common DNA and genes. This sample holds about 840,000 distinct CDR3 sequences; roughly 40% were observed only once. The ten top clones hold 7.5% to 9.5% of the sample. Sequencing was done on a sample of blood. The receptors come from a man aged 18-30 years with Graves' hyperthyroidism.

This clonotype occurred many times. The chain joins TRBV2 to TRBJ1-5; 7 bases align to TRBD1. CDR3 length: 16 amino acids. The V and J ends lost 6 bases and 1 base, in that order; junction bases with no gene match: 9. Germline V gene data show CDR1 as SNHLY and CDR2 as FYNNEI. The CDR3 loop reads CASRATGERSNQPQHF. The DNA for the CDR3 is TGTGCCAGCAGGGCAACAGGGGAGAGGAGCAATCAGCCCCAGCATTTT.

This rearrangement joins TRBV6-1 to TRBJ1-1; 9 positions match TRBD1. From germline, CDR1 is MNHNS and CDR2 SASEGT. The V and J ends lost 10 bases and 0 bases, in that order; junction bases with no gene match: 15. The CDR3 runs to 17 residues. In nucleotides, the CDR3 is TGTGCCAACCGGAAGACCGGACAGGGGAAAATGAACACTGAAGCTTTCTTT. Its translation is CANRKTGQGKMNTEAFF.

CDR3 DNA sequence: TGTGCCAGCAGTGAGAACGGGAGGTGGACTGAAGCTTTCTTT. Encoded protein: CASSENGRWTEAFF. The V call is TRBV2, the J call TRBJ1-1; no definite D call. Trimming shortened V by 3 bases and J by 5 bases, and 13 bases separated the two germline ends. CDR1 and CDR2 from the germline V gene are SNHLY and FYNNEI. The CDR3 runs 14 residues.

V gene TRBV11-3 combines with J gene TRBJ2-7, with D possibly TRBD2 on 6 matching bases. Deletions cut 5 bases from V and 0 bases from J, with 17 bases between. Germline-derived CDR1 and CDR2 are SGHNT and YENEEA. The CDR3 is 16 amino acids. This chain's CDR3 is CASSPTTGLSSYEQYF. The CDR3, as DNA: TGTGCCAGCAGCCCTACTACGGGACTGAGCTCCTACGAGCAGTACTTC.

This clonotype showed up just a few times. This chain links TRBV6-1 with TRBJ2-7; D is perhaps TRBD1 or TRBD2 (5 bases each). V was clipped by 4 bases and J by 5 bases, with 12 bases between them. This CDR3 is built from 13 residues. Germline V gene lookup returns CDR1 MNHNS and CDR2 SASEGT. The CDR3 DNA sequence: TGTGCCAGCAGTGGAGGGGCTGATGACGAGCAGTACTTC. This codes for CASSGGADDEQYF.

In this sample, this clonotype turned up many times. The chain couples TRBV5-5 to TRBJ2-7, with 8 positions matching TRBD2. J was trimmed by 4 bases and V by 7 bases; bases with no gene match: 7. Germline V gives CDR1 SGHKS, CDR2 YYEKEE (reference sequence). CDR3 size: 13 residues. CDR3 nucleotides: TGTGCCAGCCACGAGGTAGCGGGATACGAGCAGTACTTC. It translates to CASHEVAGYEQYF.

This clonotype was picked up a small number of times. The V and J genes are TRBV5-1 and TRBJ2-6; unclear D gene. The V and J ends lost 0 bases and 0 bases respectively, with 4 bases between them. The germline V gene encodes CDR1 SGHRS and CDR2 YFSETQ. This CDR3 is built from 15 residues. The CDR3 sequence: CASSLEYSGANVLTF. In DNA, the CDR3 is TGCGCCAGCAGCTTGGAGTACTCTGGGGCCAACGTCCTGACTTTC.

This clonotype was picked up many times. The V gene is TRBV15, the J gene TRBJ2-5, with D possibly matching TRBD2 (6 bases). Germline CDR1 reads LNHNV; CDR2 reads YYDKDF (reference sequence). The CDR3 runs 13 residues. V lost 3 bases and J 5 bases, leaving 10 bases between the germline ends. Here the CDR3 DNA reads TGTGCCACCAGCAGGGACTACGGGGAGACCCAGTACTTC. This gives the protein CATSRDYGETQYF. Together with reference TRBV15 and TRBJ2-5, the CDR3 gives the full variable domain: DAMVIQNPRYQVTQFGKPVTLSCSQTLNHNVMYWYQQKSSQAPKLLFHYYDKDFNNEADTPDNFQSRRPNTSFCFLDIRSPGLGDTAMYLCATSRDYGETQYFGPGTRLLVL.

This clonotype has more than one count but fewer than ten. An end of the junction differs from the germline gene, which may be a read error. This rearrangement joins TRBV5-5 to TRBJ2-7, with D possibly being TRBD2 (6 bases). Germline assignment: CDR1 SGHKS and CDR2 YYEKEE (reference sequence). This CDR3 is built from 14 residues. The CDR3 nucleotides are TGCGCCAGCAGCCATTTGGAGGAGGGTTGGGAGCAGTACTTC. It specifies CASSHLEEGWEQYF. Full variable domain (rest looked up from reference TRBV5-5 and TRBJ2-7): DAGVTQSPTHLIKTRGQQVTLRCSPISGHKSVSWYQQVLGQGPQFIFQYYEKEERGRGNFPDRFSARQFPNYSSELNVNALLLGDSALYLCASSHLEEGWEQYFGPGTRLTVT.

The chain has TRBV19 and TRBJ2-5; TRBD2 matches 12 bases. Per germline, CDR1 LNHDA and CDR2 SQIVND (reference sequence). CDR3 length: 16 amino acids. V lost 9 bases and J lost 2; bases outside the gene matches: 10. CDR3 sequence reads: CASRPGTSGPQETQYF. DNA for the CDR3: TGTGCCAGCAGACCCGGGACTAGCGGGCCGCAAGAGACCCAGTACTTC.

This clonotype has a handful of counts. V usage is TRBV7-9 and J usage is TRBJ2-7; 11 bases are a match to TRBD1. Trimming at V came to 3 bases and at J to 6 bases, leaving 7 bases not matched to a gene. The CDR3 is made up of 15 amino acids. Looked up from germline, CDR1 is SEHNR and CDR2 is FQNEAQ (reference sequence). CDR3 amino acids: CASSFKGQGAAEQYF. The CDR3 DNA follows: TGTGCCAGCAGCTTTAAAGGACAGGGGGCGGCCGAGCAGTACTTC. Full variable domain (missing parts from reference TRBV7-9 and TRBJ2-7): DTGVSQNPRHKITKRGQNVTFRCDPISEHNRLYWYRQTLGQGPEFLTYFQNEAQLEKSRLLSDRFSAERPKGSFSTLEIQRTEQGDSAMYLCASSFKGQGAAEQYFGPGTRLTVT.

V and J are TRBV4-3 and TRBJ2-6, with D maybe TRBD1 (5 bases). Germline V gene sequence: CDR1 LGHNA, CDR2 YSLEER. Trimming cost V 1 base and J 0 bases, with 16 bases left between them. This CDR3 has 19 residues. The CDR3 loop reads CASSQVWGRTSSGANVLTF. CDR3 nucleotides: TGCGCCAGCAGCCAAGTATGGGGCAGGACCTCCTCTGGGGCCAACGTCCTGACTTTC.

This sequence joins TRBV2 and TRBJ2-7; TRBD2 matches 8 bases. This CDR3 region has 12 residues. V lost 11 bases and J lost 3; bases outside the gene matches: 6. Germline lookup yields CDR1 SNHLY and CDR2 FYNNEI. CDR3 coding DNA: TGTGCCGGCGGGGGGACCATCTACGAGCAGTACTTC. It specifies CAGGGTIYEQYF.

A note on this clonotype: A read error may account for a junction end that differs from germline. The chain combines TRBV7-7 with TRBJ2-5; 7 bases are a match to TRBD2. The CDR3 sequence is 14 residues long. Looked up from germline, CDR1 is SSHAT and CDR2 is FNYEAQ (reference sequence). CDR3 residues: CASSGAGTQGTQYF. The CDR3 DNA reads TGTGCTAGCAGCGGGGCCGGGACCCAAGGGACCCAGTACTTC. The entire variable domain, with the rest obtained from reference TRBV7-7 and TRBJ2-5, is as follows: GAGVSQSPRYKVTKRGQDVTLRCDPISSHATLYWYQQALGQGPEFLTYFNYEAQPDKSGLPSDRFSAERPEGSISTLTIQRTEQRDSAMYRCASSGAGTQGTQYFGPGTRLLVL.

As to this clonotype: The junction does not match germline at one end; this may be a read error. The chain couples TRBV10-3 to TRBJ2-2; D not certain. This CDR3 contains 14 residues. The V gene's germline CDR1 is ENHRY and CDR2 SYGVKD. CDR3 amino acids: CASSQLGARRELFF. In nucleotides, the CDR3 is TGCGCCAGCAGCCAGCTTGGAGCGCGAAGGGAGCTGTTTTTT.

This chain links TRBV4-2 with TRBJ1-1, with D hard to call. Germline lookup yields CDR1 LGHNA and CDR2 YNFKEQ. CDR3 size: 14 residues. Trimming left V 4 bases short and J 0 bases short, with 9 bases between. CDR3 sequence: CASSPLHLNTEAFF. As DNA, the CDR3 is TGTGCCAGCAGCCCCCTACACCTGAACACTGAAGCTTTCTTT.

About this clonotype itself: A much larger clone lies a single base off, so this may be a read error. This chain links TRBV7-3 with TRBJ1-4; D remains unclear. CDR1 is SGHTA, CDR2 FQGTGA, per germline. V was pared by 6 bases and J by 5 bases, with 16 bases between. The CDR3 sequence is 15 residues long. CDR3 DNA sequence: TGTGCCAGCAGTTTTTCCGGGAAGGCGAATGAAAAACTGTTTTTT. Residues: CASSFSGKANEKLFF.

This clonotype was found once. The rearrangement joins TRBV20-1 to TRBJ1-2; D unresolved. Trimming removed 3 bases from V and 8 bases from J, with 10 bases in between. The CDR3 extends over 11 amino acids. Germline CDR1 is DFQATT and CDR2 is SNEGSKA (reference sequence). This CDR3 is CSARERGGYTF. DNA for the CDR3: TGCAGTGCTAGGGAGCGCGGGGGCTACACCTTC.

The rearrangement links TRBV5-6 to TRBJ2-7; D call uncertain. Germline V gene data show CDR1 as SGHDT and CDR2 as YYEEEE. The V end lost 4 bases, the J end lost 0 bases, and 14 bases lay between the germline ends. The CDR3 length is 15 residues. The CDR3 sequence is CASSGDDRSSYEQYF. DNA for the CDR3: TGTGCCAGCAGCGGAGACGACCGGAGCTCCTACGAGCAGTACTTC.

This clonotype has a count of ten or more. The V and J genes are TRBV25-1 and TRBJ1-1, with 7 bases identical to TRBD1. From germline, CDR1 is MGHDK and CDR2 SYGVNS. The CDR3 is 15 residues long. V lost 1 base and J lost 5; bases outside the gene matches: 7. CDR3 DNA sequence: TGTGCCAGCAGTGAATGGAAGGGGGCCAGGACTGAAGCTTTCTTT. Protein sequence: CASSEWKGARTEAFF.

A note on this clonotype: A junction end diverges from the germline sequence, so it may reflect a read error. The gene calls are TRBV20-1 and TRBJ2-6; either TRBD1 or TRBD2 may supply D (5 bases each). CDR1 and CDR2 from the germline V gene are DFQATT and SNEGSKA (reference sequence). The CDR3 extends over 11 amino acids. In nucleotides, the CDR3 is TGCAGTGCTAGACAGGGTTGGACTGAAGCTTTC. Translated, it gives CSARQGWTEAF.

The DNA of the CDR3 is TGTGCCAGCTTAGATGGCGGGCAGCCCCAGCATTTT. Amino acid sequence: CASLDGGQPQHF. The chain uses TRBV25-1 and TRBJ1-5; no definite D call. CDR3 length: 12 residues. The V and J ends lost 8 bases and 7 bases respectively, with 12 bases between them. CDR1 is MGHDK and CDR2 is SYGVNS in the germline V gene.

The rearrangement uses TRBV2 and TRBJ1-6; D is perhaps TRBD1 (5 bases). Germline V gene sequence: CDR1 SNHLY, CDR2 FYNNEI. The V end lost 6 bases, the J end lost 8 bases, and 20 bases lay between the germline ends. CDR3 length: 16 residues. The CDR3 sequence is CASSWPSATGDSPLHF. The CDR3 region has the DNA TGTGCCAGCAGCTGGCCATCGGCCACAGGAGATTCACCCCTCCACTTT.

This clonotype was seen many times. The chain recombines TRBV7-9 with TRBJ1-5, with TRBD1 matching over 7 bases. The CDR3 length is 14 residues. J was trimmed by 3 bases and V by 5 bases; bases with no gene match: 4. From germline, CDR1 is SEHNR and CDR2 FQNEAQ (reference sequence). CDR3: CASSITGANQPQHF. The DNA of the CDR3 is TGTGCCAGCAGCATTACAGGGGCCAATCAGCCCCAGCATTTT.

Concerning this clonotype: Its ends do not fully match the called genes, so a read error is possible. CDR3 bases: TGCGCCAGCAGCTTGGGGACTAACCCTGTCTACGAGCAATACTTC. This encodes CASSLGTNPVYEQYF. The chain couples TRBV5-1 to TRBJ2-7; TRBD2 might be the D (6 bases). The germline CDR1 and CDR2 sequences are SGHRS and YFSETQ. The CDR3 loop spans 15 amino acids.